This T cell receptor beta chain was captured in a study of CD4 T cells in relation to SARS-CoV-2 and coronaviruses. Study-wide context: ViraFEST: roughly ten-day antigen culture of PBMCs, then TCR beta CDR3 sequencing. No peptide or an HIV-1 Nef peptide pool served as negative control.

About this clone: The antigen remains undetermined.

Unexposed donor CD4+ T cells date from about 2011-2018, before the COVID-19 pandemic. The cells were cultured for approximately 10 days before CD4+ T cells were isolated. This CDR3 contains 15 residues. Trimming stripped 6 bases from V and 2 bases from J, with 18 bases between. The germline V gene encodes CDR1 SGHDT and CDR2 YYEEEE. Some clones are missing from TCRdb's copy, which holds only in-frame ones; the method was immunoSEQ multiplex PCR. The table shows 15,000 to 20,000 clones, with 77% occurring only once. This rearrangement joins TRBV5-6 to TRBJ2-7; D remains unclear. Sequences were obtained from CD4+ T cells from PBMCs, cultured in vitro. This TCR was recovered from a human donor in good health. CDR3 in DNA: TGTGCCAGCAACTTTACGATTTCTTGGGCCTACGAGCAGTACTTC. Its translation is CASNFTISWAYEQYF.